The 17 T cell receptor beta chains presented below share a single source sample, sequenced in a study of blood T cell repertoires in COVID-19. Libraries were prepared by immunoSEQ multiplex PCR; TCRdb keeps only in-frame clonotypes and omits some of them. The repertoire holds fewer than 650,000 clones, with about 89% as singletons. Sequenced material: peripheral blood. These TCRs come from a woman aged 50 to 65 with COVID-19, enrolled during active disease.

This chain connects TRBV3-1 (or the pseudogene TRBV3-2) to TRBJ1-2; D is undetermined. V dropped 8 bases and J dropped 1 base, with 14 bases sitting between them. This CDR3 is built from 14 residues. Germline V gene data show CDR1 as LGHDT and CDR2 as YNNKEL (reference sequence). The CDR3: CASSSLRVNYGYTF. DNA of the CDR3: TGTGCCAGCTCCTCTCTTCGGGTTAACTATGGCTACACCTTC.

V is TRBV5-1 and J is TRBJ2-2; D is perhaps TRBD1 (8 bases). The CDR3 loop spans 19 amino acids. Germline CDR1 SGHRS, CDR2 YFSETQ. With 4 bases removed from V and 5 bases from J, the gap between germline ends came to 27 bases. DNA for the CDR3: TGCGCCAGCAGCCTCAACCTATACTTTGGACAGGGAGGGACCGGGGAGCTGTTTTTT. It yields the protein CASSLNLYFGQGGTGELFF.

The J gene is TRBJ1-2, the V gene TRBV30, with 8 bases aligning to TRBD1. CDR3 length equals 12 residues. V lost 5 bases to trimming and J lost 7 bases; unmatched junction nucleotides: 6. Germline CDR1 reads GTSNPN; CDR2 reads SVGIG (reference sequence). The CDR3 region has the DNA TGTGCCTGGGAGACAGGGGATGGTGGCTACACCTTC. Amino acid sequence: CAWETGDGGYTF.

The chain has TRBV13 and TRBJ2-7; D remains ambiguous. Germline CDR1 PRHDT, CDR2 FYEKMQ (reference sequence). The CDR3 contains 13 residues. Trimming cost V 8 bases and J 2 bases, with 13 bases left between them. CDR3 in DNA: TGTGCCAGCGCCTTAGGACGCGCCTACGAGCAGTACTTC. It translates to CASALGRAYEQYF.

Here the CDR3 reads CASGGDRLQETQYF. The CDR3, as DNA: TGTGCCAGCGGGGGGGACAGGCTCCAAGAGACCCAGTACTTC. The genes are TRBV28 and TRBJ2-5; D may be TRBD1 (8 bases). In germline, CDR1 is MDHEN, CDR2 SYDVKM. Trimming shortened V by 8 bases and J by 1 base, and 14 bases separated the two germline ends. The CDR3 has 14 amino acids.

V is TRBV9 and J is TRBJ1-2, with D possibly matching TRBD1 (5 bases). This CDR3 region has 13 residues. Germline CDR1 reads SGDLS; CDR2 reads YYNGEE. Trimming took off 6 bases at V and 6 bases at J, with 15 bases between the two ends. CDR3 nucleotide sequence: TGTGCCAGCACCCGCCTGGGGGAGGATGGCTACACCTTC. Translated: CASTRLGEDGYTF.

This clone occurred a few times. This sequence joins TRBV10-3 and TRBJ1-5, with TRBD1 as a possible D gene (5 bases). The V gene's germline CDR1 is ENHRY and CDR2 SYGVKD. The CDR3 runs to 13 residues. Trimming removed 4 bases from V and 7 bases from J, with 11 bases in between. CDR3 residues: CAISVTDDQPQHF. DNA for the CDR3: TGTGCCATCAGTGTGACAGACGACCAGCCCCAGCATTTT.

The chain uses TRBV28 and TRBJ1-6, with TRBD1 identical over 8 bases. V shed 6 bases and J 10 bases; nucleotides not matched to a gene: 8. There are 14 residues in the CDR3. The germline gives CDR1 MDHEN, CDR2 SYDVKM. CDR3 DNA sequence: TGTGCCAGCAGCTTCGGACAGGGTCAATCACCCCTCCACTTT. This codes for CASSFGQGQSPLHF. Full variable domain (outside the CDR3, taken from reference TRBV28 and TRBJ1-6): DVKVTQSSRYLVKRTGEKVFLECVQDMDHENMFWYRQDPGLGLRLIYFSYDVKMKEKGDIPEGYSVSREKKERFSLILESASTNQTSMYLCASSFGQGQSPLHFGNGTRLTVT.

This chain links TRBV10-3 with TRBJ1-1, with TRBD1 as a possible D gene (6 bases). The CDR3 covers 16 residues. The V end was cut by 6 bases, the J end by 0 bases, with 17 bases between. Germline V CDR1 and CDR2: ENHRY, SYGVKD. Here the CDR3 DNA reads TGTGCCATCAGCCCCCGACAGGCAGGTATGAACACTGAAGCTTTCTTT. It codes for CAISPRQAGMNTEAFF.

J is TRBJ1-1 and V is TRBV11-2; D gene ambiguous. The CDR3 length is 15 residues. Germline V gene lookup returns CDR1 SGHAT and CDR2 FQNNGV. V gave up 5 bases and J gave up 5 bases, with 18 bases separating them. Written as DNA, the CDR3 is TGTGCCAGCAGCCCCATAGGAGGGTACGGAACTGAAGCTTTCTTT. It encodes CASSPIGGYGTEAFF.

This clone was recorded once. The J gene is TRBJ2-3, the V gene TRBV6-5; 10 bases match TRBD1. Per germline, CDR1 MNHEY and CDR2 SVGAGI. The CDR3 has 15 amino acids. V trimming: 9 bases; J trimming: 1 base; junction bases outside the gene matches: 7. The DNA of the CDR3 is TGTGCCAGTCGACAGGGGGCTGTGGGCACAGATACGCAGTATTTT. This codes for CASRQGAVGTDTQYF.

The chain joins TRBV29-1 to TRBJ1-2, with 9 bases lining up with TRBD1. V trimming: 3 bases; J trimming: 3 bases; junction bases outside the gene matches: 8. CDR1 and CDR2 from the germline V gene are SQVTM and ANQGSEA. CDR3 size: 15 residues. CDR3 coding DNA: TGCAGCGTTGAGGCCCGGGGACAGGGAGACTATGGCTACACCTTC. Its translation: CSVEARGQGDYGYTF.

The chain couples TRBV3-1 (or the pseudogene TRBV3-2) to TRBJ1-5, with TRBD1 as a possible D gene (6 bases). Germline V gene sequence: CDR1 LGHDT, CDR2 YNNKEL (reference sequence). Trimming removed 4 bases from V and 1 base from J, with 11 bases in between. CDR3 length equals 15 residues. For the CDR3, the DNA is TGTGCCAGCAGCCCATCAGGGGTAAGCAATCAGCCCCAGCATTTT. Translated: CASSPSGVSNQPQHF.

V gene TRBV7-9 combines with J gene TRBJ1-5, with D possibly being TRBD1 (6 bases). The CDR3 sequence is 18 residues long. Trimming removed 5 bases from V and 0 bases from J, with 20 bases in between. CDR1 and CDR2 from the germline V gene are SEHNR and FQNEAQ (reference sequence). This CDR3 reads CASSRDAPGGPSNQPQHF. Here the CDR3 DNA reads TGTGCCAGCAGCCGCGACGCCCCGGGGGGGCCTAGCAATCAGCCCCAGCATTTT.

The rearrangement joins TRBV5-1 to TRBJ2-3; D is unresolved. Trimming removed 1 base from V and 0 bases from J, with 3 bases in between. Germline V gene data show CDR1 as SGHRS and CDR2 as YFSETQ. This CDR3 is 13 amino acids long. CDR3 sequence: CASSLPSTDTQYF. CDR3 bases: TGCGCCAGCAGCTTGCCGAGCACAGATACGCAGTATTTT.

The chain links TRBV7-9 to TRBJ2-7; 9 bases are a match to TRBD1. J gave up 7 bases and V 5 bases, and 0 bases lay outside the gene matches. Germline V CDR1 and CDR2: SEHNR, FQNEAQ (reference sequence). This CDR3 has 11 amino acids. This CDR3 is CASSDRGEQYF. The CDR3, as DNA: TGTGCCAGCAGCGACAGGGGGGAGCAGTACTTC. The entire variable domain, with the rest obtained from reference TRBV7-9 and TRBJ2-7, is as follows: DTGVSQNPRHKITKRGQNVTFRCDPISEHNRLYWYRQTLGQGPEFLTYFQNEAQLEKSRLLSDRFSAERPKGSFSTLEIQRTEQGDSAMYLCASSDRGEQYFGPGTRLTVT.

The CDR3 sequence is CATSGPEQPQHF. The CDR3 nucleotides are TGTGCCACCAGTGGTCCGGAGCAGCCCCAGCATTTT. V is TRBV24-1 and J is TRBJ1-5; unclear D gene. V dropped 5 bases and J dropped 7 bases, with 8 bases sitting between them. Germline CDR1 KGHDR, CDR2 SFDVKD. CDR3 length equals 12 residues.